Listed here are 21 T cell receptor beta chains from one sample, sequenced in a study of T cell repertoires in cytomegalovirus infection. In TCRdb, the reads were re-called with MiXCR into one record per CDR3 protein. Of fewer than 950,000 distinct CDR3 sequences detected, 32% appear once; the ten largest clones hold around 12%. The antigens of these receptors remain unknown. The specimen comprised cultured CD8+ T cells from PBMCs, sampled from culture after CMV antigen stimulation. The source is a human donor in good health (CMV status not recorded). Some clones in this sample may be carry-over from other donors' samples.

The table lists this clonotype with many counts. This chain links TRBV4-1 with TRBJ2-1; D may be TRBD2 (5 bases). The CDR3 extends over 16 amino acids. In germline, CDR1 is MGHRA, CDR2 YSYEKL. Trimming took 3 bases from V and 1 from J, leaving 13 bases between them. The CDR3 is CASSHPSKGSYNEQFF. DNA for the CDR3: TGCGCCAGCAGCCATCCTAGCAAGGGATCCTACAATGAGCAGTTCTTC.

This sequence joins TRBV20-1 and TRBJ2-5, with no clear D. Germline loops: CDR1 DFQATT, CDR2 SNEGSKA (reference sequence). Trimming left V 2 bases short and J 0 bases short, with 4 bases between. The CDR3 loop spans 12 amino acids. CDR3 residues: CSARLDQETQYF. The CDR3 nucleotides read TGCAGTGCTAGACTAGACCAAGAGACCCAGTACTTC.

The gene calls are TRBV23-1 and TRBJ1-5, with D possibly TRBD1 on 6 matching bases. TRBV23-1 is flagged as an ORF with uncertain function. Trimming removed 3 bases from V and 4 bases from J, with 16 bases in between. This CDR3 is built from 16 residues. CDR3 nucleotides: TGCGCCAGCAGTCAGGAGGGGGATAGAGGGAATCAGCCCCAGCATTTT. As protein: CASSQEGDRGNQPQHF.

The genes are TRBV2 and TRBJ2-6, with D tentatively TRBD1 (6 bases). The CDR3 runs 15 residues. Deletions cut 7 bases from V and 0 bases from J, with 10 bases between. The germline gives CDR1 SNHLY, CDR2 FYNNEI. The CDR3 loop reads CASIRGSSGANVLTF. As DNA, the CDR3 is TGTGCCAGCATAAGGGGGTCCTCTGGGGCCAACGTCCTGACTTTC.

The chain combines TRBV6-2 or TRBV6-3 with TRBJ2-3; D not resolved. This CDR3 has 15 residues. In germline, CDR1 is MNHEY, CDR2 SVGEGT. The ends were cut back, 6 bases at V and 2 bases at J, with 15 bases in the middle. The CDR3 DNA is TGTGCCAGCAGCCCCCTCACAGATTACACAGATACGCAGTATTTT. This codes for CASSPLTDYTDTQYF.

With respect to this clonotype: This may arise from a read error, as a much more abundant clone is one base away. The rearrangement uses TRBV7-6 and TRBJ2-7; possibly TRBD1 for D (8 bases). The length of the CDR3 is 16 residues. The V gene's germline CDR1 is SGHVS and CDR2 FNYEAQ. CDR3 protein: CDSSRKTGEGSYEQYF. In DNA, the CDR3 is TGTGACAGCAGCCGGAAGACAGGGGAGGGCTCCTACGAGCAGTACTTC.

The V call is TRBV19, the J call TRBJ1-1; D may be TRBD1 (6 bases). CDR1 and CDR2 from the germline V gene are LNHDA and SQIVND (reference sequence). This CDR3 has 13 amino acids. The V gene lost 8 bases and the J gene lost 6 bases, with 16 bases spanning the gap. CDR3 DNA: TGTGCCAGTTCTGAGGGACATGGGGCTGAAGCTTTCTTT. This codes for CASSEGHGAEAFF.

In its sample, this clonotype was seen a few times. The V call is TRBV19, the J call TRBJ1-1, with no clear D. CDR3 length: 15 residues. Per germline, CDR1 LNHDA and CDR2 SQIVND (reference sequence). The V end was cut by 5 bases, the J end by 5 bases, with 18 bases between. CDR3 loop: CASSVLTFRKTEAFF. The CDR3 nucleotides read TGTGCCAGTAGTGTTCTAACCTTTCGGAAAACTGAAGCTTTCTTT.

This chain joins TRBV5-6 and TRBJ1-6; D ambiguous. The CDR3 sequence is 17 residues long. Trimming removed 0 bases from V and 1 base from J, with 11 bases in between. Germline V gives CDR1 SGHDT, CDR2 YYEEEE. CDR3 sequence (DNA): TGTGCCAGCAGCTTGGAGGCAGGAGGGTCCTATAATTCACCCCTCCACTTT. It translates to CASSLEAGGSYNSPLHF.

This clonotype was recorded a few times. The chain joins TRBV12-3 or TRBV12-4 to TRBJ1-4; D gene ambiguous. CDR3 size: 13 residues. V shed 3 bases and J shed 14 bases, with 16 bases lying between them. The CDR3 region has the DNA TGTGCCAGCAGTTTGGCGAAAGGGCGAGGGCTGTTTTTT. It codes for CASSLAKGRGLFF.

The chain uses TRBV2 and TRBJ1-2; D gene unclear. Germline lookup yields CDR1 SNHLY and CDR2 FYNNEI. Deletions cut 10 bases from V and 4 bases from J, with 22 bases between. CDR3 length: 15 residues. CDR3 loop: CATTSAGGFSYGYTF. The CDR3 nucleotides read TGTGCCACGACTTCGGCGGGCGGCTTTAGCTATGGCTACACCTTC.

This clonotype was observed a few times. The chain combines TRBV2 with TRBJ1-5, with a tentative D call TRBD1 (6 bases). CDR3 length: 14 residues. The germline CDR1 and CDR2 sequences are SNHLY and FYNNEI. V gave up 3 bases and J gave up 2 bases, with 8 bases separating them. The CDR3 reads CASSDYRGNQPQHF. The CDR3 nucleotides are TGTGCCAGCAGTGACTACAGGGGCAATCAGCCCCAGCATTTT.

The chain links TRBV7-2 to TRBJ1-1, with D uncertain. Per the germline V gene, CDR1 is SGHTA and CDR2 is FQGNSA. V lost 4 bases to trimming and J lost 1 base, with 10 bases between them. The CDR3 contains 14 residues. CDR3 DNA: TGTGCCAGCAGCTCCCGTCAGGAGAACACTGAAGCTTTCTTT. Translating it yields CASSSRQENTEAFF.

CDR3 in amino acids: CASSLYLGVADTQYF. As DNA, the CDR3 is TGTGCCAGCAGCTTATACCTAGGGGTTGCAGATACGCAGTATTTT. The chain recombines TRBV7-3 with TRBJ2-3; possibly TRBD1 for D (5 bases). V was shortened by 2 bases and J by 4 bases, with 13 bases between the two germline ends. The germline V gene has CDR1 SGHTA and CDR2 FQGTGA. The CDR3 is 15 residues long.

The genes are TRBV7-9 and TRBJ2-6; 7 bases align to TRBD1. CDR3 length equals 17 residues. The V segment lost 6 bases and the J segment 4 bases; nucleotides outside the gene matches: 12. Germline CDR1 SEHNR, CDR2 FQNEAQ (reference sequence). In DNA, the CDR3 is TGTGCCAGCAGGTTGGGACAGCAGATAAGCGGGGCCAACGTCCTGACTTTC. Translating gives CASRLGQQISGANVLTF. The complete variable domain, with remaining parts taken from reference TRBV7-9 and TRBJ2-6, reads DTGVSQNPRHKITKRGQNVTFRCDPISEHNRLYWYRQTLGQGPEFLTYFQNEAQLEKSRLLSDRFSAERPKGSFSTLEIQRTEQGDSAMYLCASRLGQQISGANVLTFGAGSRLTVL.

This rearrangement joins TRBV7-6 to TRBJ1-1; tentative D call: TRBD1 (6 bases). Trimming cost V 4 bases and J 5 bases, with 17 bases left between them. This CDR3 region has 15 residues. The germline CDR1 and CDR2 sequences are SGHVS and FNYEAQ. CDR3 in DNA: TGTGCCAGCAGCTCCCCGGGGGGGCGAGGAACTGAAGCTTTCTTT. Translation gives CASSSPGGRGTEAFF.

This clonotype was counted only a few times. CDR3 region: CASSSNRGRADTQYF. For the CDR3, the DNA is TGTGCCAGCAGCTCGAACAGGGGGCGGGCAGATACGCAGTATTTT. The V call is TRBV7-9, the J call TRBJ2-3, with 9 bases that match TRBD1. The CDR3 runs to 15 residues. From germline, CDR1 is SEHNR and CDR2 FQNEAQ (reference sequence). J was trimmed by 4 bases and V by 4 bases; bases with no gene match: 6.

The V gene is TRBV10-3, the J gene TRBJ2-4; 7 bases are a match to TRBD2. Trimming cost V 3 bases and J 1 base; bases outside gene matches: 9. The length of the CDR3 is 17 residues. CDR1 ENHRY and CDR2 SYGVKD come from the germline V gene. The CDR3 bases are TGTGCCATCAGTGACCCCCAAAGGGAGGGGGCCAAAAACATTCAGTACTTC. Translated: CAISDPQREGAKNIQYF.

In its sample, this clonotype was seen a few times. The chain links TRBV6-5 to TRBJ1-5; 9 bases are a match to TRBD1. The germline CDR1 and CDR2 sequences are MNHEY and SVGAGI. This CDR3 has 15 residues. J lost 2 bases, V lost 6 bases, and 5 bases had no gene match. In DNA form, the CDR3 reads TGTGCCAGCAGGTCGGACAGGGGACGCAATCAGCCCCAGCATTTT. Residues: CASRSDRGRNQPQHF.

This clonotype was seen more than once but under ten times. The CDR3 region has the DNA TGTGCCAGCGGGTTGTCTATCCAAGAGACCCAGTACTTC. This codes for CASGLSIQETQYF. The chain has TRBV11-1 and TRBJ2-5; D is unclear. V gave up 8 bases and J gave up 1 base, with 11 bases separating them. This CDR3 spans 13 amino acids. Germline V lookup: CDR1 SGHAT, CDR2 FQDESV (reference sequence). Drawing the rest from reference TRBV11-1 and TRBJ2-5, the complete variable domain is EAEVAQSPRYKITEKSQAVAFWCDPISGHATLYWYRQILGQGPELLVQFQDESVVDDSQLPKDRFSAERLKGVDSTLKIQPAELGDSAMYLCASGLSIQETQYFGPGTRLLVL.

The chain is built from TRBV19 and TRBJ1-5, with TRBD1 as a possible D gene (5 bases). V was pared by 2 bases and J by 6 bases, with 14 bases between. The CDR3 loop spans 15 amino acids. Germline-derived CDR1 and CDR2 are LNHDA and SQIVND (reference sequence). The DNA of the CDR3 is TGTGCCAGTAGTATAACGGGGGACGTCGTTCAGCCCCAGCATTTT. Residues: CASSITGDVVQPQHF.